The rows below give T cell receptor beta chains drawn from one sample of a study of regulatory T cells in long-lasting Graves disease. TCRdb independently ran MiXCR on the multiplex PCR reads; one entry per CDR3 protein. The sample yields about 420,000 distinct CDR3 sequences, about 15% seen once. In addition, the sample was reused for a study of T cells in Graves' hyperthyroidism and ophthalmopathy.

The sample in question was peripheral blood mononuclear cells (PBMCs), obtained at new diagnosis, from a patient treated with antithyroid drugs. The receptors shown here come from a woman aged 18-29 years with Graves disease. The CDR3 runs from the conserved cysteine through the conserved F or W. The order of the fields is clone size, V gene, D gene, CDR3 length, J gene, CDR3 protein, CDR3 DNA. A D gene is named only where the DNA matches it firmly. Not all rows give a size; the values are once, few, many and, for expanded clones, a class.

many,TRBV29-1,NA,14,TRBJ2-3,CSAEGSPPTDTQYF,TGCAGCGCCGAGGGCAGTCCCCCTACAGATACGCAGTATTTT
many,TRBV28,NA,14,TRBJ2-5,CASSSGAGRETQYF,TGTGCCAGCAGTTCCGGGGCAGGGCGGGAGACCCAGTACTTC
NA,TRBV28,TRBD2,15,TRBJ2-1,CASSLGLAGGTEQFF,TGTGCCAGCAGCCTCGGACTAGCGGGAGGGACTGAGCAGTTCTTC
NA,TRBV29-1,NA,13,TRBJ1-1,CSVGEDRFTEAFF,TGCAGCGTTGGGGAAGACAGGTTCACTGAAGCTTTCTTT
NA,TRBV7-9,NA,13,TRBJ1-1,CASSLEVLKEAFF,TGTGCCAGCAGCTTAGAAGTCTTAAAGGAAGCTTTCTTT
NA,TRBV18,TRBD1,13,TRBJ2-7,CASSTGTGPEQYF,TGTGCCAGCTCGACCGGGACAGGGCCCGAGCAGTACTTC
few,TRBV7-2,TRBD1,15,TRBJ2-7,CASSQRQGTSYEQYF,TGCGCCAGCAGCCAACGACAGGGTACTTCCTACGAGCAGTACTTC
many,TRBV2,TRBD2,16,TRBJ2-1,CASTPSPGLGYFEQFF,TGTGCCAGCACCCCGAGTCCGGGACTAGGGTATTTTGAGCAGTTCTTC
NA,TRBV12-3/TRBV12-4,TRBD2,16,TRBJ2-3,CASSFPGLAVTDTQYF,TGTGCCAGCAGTTTCCCCGGACTAGCGGTAACAGATACGCAGTATTTT
many,TRBV5-5,TRBD1,16,TRBJ1-5,CASSLVLAGGNQPQHF,TGTGCCAGCAGCTTGGTTTTGGCAGGGGGTAATCAGCCCCAGCATTTT
NA,TRBV7-2,NA,13,TRBJ1-1,CASRLERNTEAFF,TGTGCCAGCAGATTGGAGAGGAACACTGAAGCTTTCTTT
many,TRBV18,TRBD1,15,TRBJ2-7,CASSGTSGGLYEQYF,TGTGCCAGCTCCGGAACTTCAGGGGGCTTATACGAGCAGTACTTC
many,TRBV27,NA,15,TRBJ1-1,CASSLSSGVATEAFF,TGTGCCAGCAGTTTATCTTCAGGGGTGGCCACTGAAGCTTTCTTT
NA,TRBV19,TRBD1,16,TRBJ2-1,CASKELGQGYYNEQFF,TGTGCCAGTAAGGAATTGGGACAGGGTTACTACAATGAGCAGTTCTTC
NA,TRBV15,NA,16,TRBJ2-2,CATSRDILTYTGELFF,TGTGCCACCAGCAGAGACATCCTGACCTACACCGGGGAGCTGTTTTTT
many,TRBV12-3/TRBV12-4,NA,16,TRBJ2-7,CASTPRGREGTYEQYF,TGTGCCAGCACCCCCCGTGGGCGGGAAGGGACCTACGAGCAGTACTTC
NA,TRBV10-2,NA,14,TRBJ2-7,CASSDPGTTYEQYF,TGCGCCAGCAGTGACCCCGGGACAACCTACGAGCAGTACTTC
many,TRBV29-1,NA,11,TRBJ1-1,CSSVGATEAFF,TGCAGCTCAGTGGGGGCCACTGAAGCTTTCTTT